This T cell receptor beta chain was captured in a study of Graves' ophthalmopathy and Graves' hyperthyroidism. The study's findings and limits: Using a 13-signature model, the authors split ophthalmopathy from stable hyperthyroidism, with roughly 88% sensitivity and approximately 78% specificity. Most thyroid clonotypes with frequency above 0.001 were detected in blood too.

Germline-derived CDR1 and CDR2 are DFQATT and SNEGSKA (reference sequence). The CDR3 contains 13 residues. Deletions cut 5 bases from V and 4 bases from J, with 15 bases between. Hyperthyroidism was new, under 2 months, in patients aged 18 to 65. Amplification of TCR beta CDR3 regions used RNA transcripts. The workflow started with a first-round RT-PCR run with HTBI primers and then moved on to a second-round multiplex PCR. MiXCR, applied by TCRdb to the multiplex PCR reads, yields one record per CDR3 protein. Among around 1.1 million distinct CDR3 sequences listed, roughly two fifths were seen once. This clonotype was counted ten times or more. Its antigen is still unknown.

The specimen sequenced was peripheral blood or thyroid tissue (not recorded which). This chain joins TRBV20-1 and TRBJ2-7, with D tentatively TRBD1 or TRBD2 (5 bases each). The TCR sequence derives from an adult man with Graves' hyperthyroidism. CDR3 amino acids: CSAPWGFGYEQYF. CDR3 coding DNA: TGCAGTGCTCCGTGGGGGTTTGGGTACGAGCAGTACTTC.